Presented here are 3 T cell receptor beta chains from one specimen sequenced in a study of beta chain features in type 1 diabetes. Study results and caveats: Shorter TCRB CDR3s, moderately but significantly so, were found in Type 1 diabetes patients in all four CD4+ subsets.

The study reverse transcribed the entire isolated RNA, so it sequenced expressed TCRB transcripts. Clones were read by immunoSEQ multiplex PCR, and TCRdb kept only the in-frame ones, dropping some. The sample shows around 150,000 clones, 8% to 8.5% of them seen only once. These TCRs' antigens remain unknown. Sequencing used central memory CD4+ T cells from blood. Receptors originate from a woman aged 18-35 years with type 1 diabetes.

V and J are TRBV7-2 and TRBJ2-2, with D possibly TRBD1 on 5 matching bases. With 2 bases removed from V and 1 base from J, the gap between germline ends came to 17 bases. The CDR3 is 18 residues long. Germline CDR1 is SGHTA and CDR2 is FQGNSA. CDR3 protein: CASSLLPLGTGNTGELFF. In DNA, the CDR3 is TGTGCCAGCAGCTTACTTCCGCTCGGAACAGGGAACACCGGGGAGCTGTTTTTT. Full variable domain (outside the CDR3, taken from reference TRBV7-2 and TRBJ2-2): GAGVSQSPSNKVTEKGKDVELRCDPISGHTALYWYRQSLGQGLEFLIYFQGNSAPDKSGLPSDRFSAERTGGSVSTLTIQRTQQEDSAVYLCASSLLPLGTGNTGELFFGEGSRLTVL.

CDR3 in amino acids: CASSLETGNYEQYF. The CDR3 DNA is TGTGCCAGCAGCTTAGAAACCGGGAACTACGAGCAGTACTTC. This chain uses TRBV11-2 with TRBJ2-7; a possible D gene is TRBD2 (5 bases). The CDR3 loop spans 14 amino acids. Germline V gene lookup returns CDR1 SGHAT and CDR2 FQNNGV. V shed 0 bases and J shed 3 bases, with 9 bases lying between them.

The CDR3 here is CATSSRGGVYNEQFF. Here the CDR3 DNA reads TGTGCCACCAGTTCCAGGGGAGGGGTCTACAATGAGCAGTTCTTC. The chain joins TRBV15 to TRBJ2-1; TRBD2 is a possible D gene (7 bases). Trimming left V 6 bases short and J 3 bases short, with 15 bases between. CDR1 LNHNV and CDR2 YYDKDF come from the germline V gene (reference sequence). The CDR3 sequence is 15 residues long.